This T cell receptor beta chain was sequenced for a study of cytomegalovirus exposure and HLA in healthy donors. Everyone who donated was a healthy bone marrow donor. Notes on the study in general: Upon later analysis, TCR association rates were observed to vary by HLA locus, being highest for DRB1 and lowest for HLA-C. Later work showed greater clonal expansion in HLA-associated TCR beta chains than in equally common others.

The primer mix had 60 Vbeta and 13 Jbeta primers. Original methodology: Some 80 million unique TCR beta chains, 8.5 million to 14 million shared, were counted in a later analysis. TCRdb keeps only in-frame clones here, not all; method: immunoSEQ multiplex PCR. V and J calls and clone size are those listed in that table; D and trimming were worked out from the DNA. The data hold about 190,000 clones, with 79% observed a single time. This clone was detected once. What it binds is not known. CDR3 length equals 13 residues. The V and J ends lost 7 bases and 8 bases respectively, with 14 bases between them. The germline V gene encodes CDR1 LNHDA and CDR2 SQIVND (reference sequence).

This receptor was taken from a young woman in good health and CMV-seronegative. V usage is TRBV19 and J usage is TRBJ1-4; D is uncertain. Material for sequencing was PBMCs. The CDR3 nucleotides are TGTGCCAGTAATTTTGGGCGTAGGGAAAAACTGTTTTTT. This encodes CASNFGRREKLFF.